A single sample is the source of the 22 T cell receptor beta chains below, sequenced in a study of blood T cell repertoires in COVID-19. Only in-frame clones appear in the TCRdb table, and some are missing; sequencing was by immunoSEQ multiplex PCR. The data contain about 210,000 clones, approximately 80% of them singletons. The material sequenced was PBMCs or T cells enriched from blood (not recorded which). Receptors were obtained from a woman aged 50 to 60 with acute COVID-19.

CDR3 region: CAWSDQGSTDTQYF. For the CDR3, the DNA is TGTGCCTGGAGTGATCAGGGGAGCACAGATACGCAGTATTTT. V gene TRBV30 combines with J gene TRBJ2-3, with TRBD1 as a possible D gene (6 bases). CDR3 length equals 14 residues. The germline gives CDR1 GTSNPN, CDR2 SVGIG (reference sequence). V lost 1 base, J lost 0 bases, and 8 bases lay in between.

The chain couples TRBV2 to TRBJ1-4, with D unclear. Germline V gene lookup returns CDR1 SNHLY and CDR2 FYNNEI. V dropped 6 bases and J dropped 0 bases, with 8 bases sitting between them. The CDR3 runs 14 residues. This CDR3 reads CASRGLATNEKLFF. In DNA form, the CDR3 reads TGTGCCAGCAGAGGACTAGCAACTAATGAAAAACTGTTTTTT.

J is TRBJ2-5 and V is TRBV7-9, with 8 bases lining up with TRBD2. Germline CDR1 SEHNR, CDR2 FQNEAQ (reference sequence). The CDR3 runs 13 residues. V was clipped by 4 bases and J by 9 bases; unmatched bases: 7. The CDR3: CASSYGTSQAQYF. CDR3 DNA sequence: TGTGCCAGCAGCTACGGGACTAGTCAGGCCCAGTACTTC.

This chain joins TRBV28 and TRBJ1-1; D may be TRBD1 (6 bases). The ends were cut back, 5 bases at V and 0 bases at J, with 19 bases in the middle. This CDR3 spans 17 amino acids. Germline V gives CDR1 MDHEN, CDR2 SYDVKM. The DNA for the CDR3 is TGTGCCAGCAGTCTTCCCCTACAGGGAAGTATGAACACTGAAGCTTTCTTT. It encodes CASSLPLQGSMNTEAFF.

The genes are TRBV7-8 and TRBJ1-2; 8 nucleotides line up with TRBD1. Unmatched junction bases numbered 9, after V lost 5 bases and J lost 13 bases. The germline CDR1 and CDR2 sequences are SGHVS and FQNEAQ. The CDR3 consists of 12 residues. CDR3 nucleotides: TGTGCCAGCAGCCGAGGACAGGGAAGGCCCACCTTC. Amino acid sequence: CASSRGQGRPTF. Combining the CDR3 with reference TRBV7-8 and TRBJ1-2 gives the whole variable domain GAGVSQSPRYKVAKRGQDVALRCDPISGHVSLFWYQQALGQGPEFLTYFQNEAQLDKSGLPSDRFFAERPEGSVSTLKIQRTQQEDSAVYLCASSRGQGRPTFGSGTRLTVV.

CDR3 coding DNA: TGCGCCAGCAACGTCGCTGGAGCGGGGGCCCACGAGCAGTACTTC. Translating gives CASNVAGAGAHEQYF. The chain couples TRBV5-1 to TRBJ2-7, with TRBD2 matching over 8 bases. The CDR3 is 15 amino acids. CDR1 is SGHRS, CDR2 YFSETQ, per germline. The J segment lost 5 bases and the V segment lost 6 bases, leaving 13 bases of the junction unmatched. Variable domain in full (rest from reference TRBV5-1 and TRBJ2-7): KAGVTQTPRYLIKTRGQQVTLSCSPISGHRSVSWYQQTPGQGLQFLFEYFSETQRNKGNFPGRFSGRQFSNSRSEMNVSTLELGDSALYLCASNVAGAGAHEQYFGPGTRLTVT.

The CDR3 region has the DNA TGTGCCAGCAGTAGAGGAGTTTCACCCCTCCACTTT. It specifies CASSRGVSPLHF. The chain has TRBV12-3 or TRBV12-4 and TRBJ1-6; D gene uncertain. V was clipped by 5 bases and J by 9 bases, with 8 bases between them. This CDR3 is built from 12 residues.

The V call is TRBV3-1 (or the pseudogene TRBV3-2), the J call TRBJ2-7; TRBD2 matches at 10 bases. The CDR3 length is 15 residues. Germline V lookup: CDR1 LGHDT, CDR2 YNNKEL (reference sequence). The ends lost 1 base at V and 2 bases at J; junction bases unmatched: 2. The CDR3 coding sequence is TGTGCCAGCAGCCAAGTAGGACTAGCGGCCTACGAGCAGTACTTC. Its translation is CASSQVGLAAYEQYF.

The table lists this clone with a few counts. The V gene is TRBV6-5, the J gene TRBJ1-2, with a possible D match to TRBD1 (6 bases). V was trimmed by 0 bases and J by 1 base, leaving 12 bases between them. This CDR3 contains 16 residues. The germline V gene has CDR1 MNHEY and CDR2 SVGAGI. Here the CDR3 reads CASSYSTGWDNYGYTF. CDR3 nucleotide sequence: TGTGCCAGCAGTTACTCCACAGGGTGGGATAACTATGGCTACACCTTC.

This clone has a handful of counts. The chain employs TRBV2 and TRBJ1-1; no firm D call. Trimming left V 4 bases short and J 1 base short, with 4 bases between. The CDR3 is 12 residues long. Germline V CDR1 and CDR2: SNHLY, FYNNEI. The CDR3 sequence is CASSGQNTEAFF. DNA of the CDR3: TGTGCCAGCAGTGGACAGAACACTGAAGCTTTCTTT.

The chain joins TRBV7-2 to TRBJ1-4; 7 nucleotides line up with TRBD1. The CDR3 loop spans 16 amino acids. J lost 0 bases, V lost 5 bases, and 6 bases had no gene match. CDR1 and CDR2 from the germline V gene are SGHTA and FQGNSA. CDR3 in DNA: TGTGCCAGCAGCACGAAACAGGGGCCAACTAATGAAAAACTGTTTTTT. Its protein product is CASSTKQGPTNEKLFF.

CDR3 region: CATGRGAGGETQYF. The CDR3 nucleotides read TGTGCCACCGGCCGGGGGGCGGGCGGTGAGACCCAGTACTTC. This chain links TRBV6-5 with TRBJ2-5; the D gene is possibly TRBD2 (7 bases). Germline CDR1 reads MNHEY; CDR2 reads SVGAGI. Trimming stripped 10 bases from V and 5 bases from J, with 20 bases between. This CDR3 spans 14 amino acids.

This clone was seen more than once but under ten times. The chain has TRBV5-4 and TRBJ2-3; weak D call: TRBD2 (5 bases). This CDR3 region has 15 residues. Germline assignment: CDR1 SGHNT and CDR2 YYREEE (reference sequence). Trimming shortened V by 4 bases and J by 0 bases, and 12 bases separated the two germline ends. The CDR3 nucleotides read TGTGCCAGCAGCGACGCTACTAGGAGCACAGATACGCAGTATTTT. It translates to CASSDATRSTDTQYF.

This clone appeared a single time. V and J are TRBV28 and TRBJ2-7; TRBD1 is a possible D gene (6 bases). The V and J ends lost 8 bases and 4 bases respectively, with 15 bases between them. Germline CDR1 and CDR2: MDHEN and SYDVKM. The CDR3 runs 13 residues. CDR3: CASFGQGIYEQYF. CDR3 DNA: TGTGCCAGCTTCGGTCAGGGGATTTACGAGCAGTACTTC.

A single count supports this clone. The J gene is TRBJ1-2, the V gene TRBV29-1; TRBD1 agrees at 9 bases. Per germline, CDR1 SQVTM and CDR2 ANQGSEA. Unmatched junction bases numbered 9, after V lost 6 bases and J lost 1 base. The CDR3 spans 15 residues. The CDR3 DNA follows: TGCAGCGTCCATACCGGGACAGGGCTTAACTATGGCTACACCTTC. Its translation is CSVHTGTGLNYGYTF.

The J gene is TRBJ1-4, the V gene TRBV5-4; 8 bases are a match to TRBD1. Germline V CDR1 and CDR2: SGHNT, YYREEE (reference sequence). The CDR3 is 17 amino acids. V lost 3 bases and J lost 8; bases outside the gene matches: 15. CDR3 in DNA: TGTGCCAGCAGCTCAACTAACGAGGGCAGGGGGCGAGAAAAACTGTTTTTT. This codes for CASSSTNEGRGREKLFF.

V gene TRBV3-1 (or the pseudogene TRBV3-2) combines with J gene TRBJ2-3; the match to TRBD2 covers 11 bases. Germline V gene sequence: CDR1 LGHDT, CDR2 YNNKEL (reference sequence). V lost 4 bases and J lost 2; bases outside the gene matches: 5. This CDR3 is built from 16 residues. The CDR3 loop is CASSPLAGGNTDTQYF. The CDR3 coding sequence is TGTGCCAGCAGCCCCTTAGCGGGGGGGAACACAGATACGCAGTATTTT.

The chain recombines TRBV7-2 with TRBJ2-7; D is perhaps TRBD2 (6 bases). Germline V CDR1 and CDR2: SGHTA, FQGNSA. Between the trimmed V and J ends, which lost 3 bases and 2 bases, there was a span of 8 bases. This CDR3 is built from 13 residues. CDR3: CASSLRGAYEQYF. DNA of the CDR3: TGTGCCAGCAGCTTGCGGGGCGCCTACGAGCAGTACTTC.

The CDR3 DNA reads as TGTGCCAGCGGAGACAGGGTCAACGAGCAGTACTTC. Residues: CASGDRVNEQYF. The rearrangement joins TRBV27 to TRBJ2-7; 7 bases are a match to TRBD1. The J segment lost 5 bases and the V segment lost 8 bases, leaving 6 bases of the junction unmatched. Germline CDR1 and CDR2: MNHEY and SMNVEV (reference sequence). The CDR3 runs to 12 residues.

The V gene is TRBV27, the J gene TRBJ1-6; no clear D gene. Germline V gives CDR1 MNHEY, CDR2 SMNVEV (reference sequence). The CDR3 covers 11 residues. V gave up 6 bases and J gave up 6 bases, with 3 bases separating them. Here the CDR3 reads CASRSNSPLHF. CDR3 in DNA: TGTGCCAGCAGGAGTAATTCACCCCTCCACTTT.

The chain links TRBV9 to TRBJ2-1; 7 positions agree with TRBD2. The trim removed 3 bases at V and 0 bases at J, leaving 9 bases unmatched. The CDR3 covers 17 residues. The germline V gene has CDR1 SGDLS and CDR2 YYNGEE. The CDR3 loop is CASSAGGGPLSYNEQFF. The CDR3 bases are TGTGCCAGCAGCGCGGGCGGGGGTCCTCTCTCCTACAATGAGCAGTTCTTC.

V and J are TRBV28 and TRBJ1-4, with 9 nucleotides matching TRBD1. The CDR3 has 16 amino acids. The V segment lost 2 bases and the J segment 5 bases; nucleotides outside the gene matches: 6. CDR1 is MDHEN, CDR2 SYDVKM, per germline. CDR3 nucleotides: TGTGCCAGCAGTTTAACATTTGGGACAGGGAATGAAAAACTGTTTTTT. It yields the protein CASSLTFGTGNEKLFF. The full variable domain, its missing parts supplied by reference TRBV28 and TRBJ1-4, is DVKVTQSSRYLVKRTGEKVFLECVQDMDHENMFWYRQDPGLGLRLIYFSYDVKMKEKGDIPEGYSVSREKKERFSLILESASTNQTSMYLCASSLTFGTGNEKLFFGSGTQLSVL.